This T cell receptor beta chain emerged from a study of T cell responses to AZD1222 COVID-19 vaccine. Study information: Samples with a second dose at about 4 or about 12 weeks were pooled together.

About this clone itself: Antigen: not known.

CDR3 length: 18 amino acids. Germline assignment: CDR1 GTSNPN and CDR2 SVGIG (reference sequence). The V end lost 1 base, the J end lost 4 bases, and 20 bases lay between the germline ends. Study-level results: Sampling captured repertoires only after the peak T cell response. Donors were mostly white British, more females; clonal diversity possibly underestimated. Vaccination with two AZD1222 doses was followed by a rise in Spike-specific TCR breadth and depth.

Profiling relied on immunoSEQ multiplex PCR, and the TCRdb table lists in-frame clones only, not all of them. In the table there are approximately 73,000 clones, 65% to 85% of which are singletons. The TCR comes from an adult in good health. The chain employs TRBV30 and TRBJ1-6; a possible D gene is TRBD1 (5 bases). The material sequenced was peripheral blood, taken on day 0 of AZD1222 vaccination. CDR3 residues: CAWSGPGRRGRYNSPLHF. Written as DNA, the CDR3 is TGTGCCTGGAGTGGGCCCGGACGGCGGGGACGATATAATTCACCCCTCCACTTT.